Below are 21 T cell receptor beta chains sequenced from a single sample in a study of control samples from healthy donors and cancer patients. Here immunoSEQ multiplex PCR was the method, and the copy in TCRdb shows in-frame clones only, minus some. The data hold about 160,000 clones, with 85% to 90% observed a single time. The source material was blood. Every receptor here comes from a young man in good health.

CDR3 amino acids: CAREEGNQPQHF. For the CDR3, the DNA is TGTGCCCGCGAGGAGGGTAATCAGCCCCAGCATTTT. This sequence joins TRBV25-1 and TRBJ1-5, with D unclear. This CDR3 contains 12 residues. Trimming left V 11 bases short and J 4 bases short, with 12 bases between. CDR1 is MGHDK, CDR2 SYGVNS, per germline.

The chain employs TRBV28 and TRBJ1-5, with 10 bases fitting TRBD1. This CDR3 contains 14 residues. The J segment lost 7 bases and the V segment lost 1 base, leaving 1 base of the junction unmatched. Looked up from germline, CDR1 is MDHEN and CDR2 is SYDVKM. CDR3 in DNA: TGTGCCAGCAGTTTATCGACAGGGGGCCAGCCCCAGCATTTT. Residues: CASSLSTGGQPQHF. The full variable domain, with the rest looked up from reference TRBV28 and TRBJ1-5, is DVKVTQSSRYLVKRTGEKVFLECVQDMDHENMFWYRQDPGLGLRLIYFSYDVKMKEKGDIPEGYSVSREKKERFSLILESASTNQTSMYLCASSLSTGGQPQHFGDGTRLSIL.

The chain combines TRBV5-1 with TRBJ2-2; unclear D gene. Germline V gene sequence: CDR1 SGHRS, CDR2 YFSETQ. Trimming took off 6 bases at V and 0 bases at J, with 6 bases between the two ends. The CDR3 runs to 13 residues. CDR3 sequence reads: CASTTSNTGELFF. The CDR3 DNA follows: TGCGCCAGCACCACATCGAACACCGGGGAGCTGTTTTTT.

The chain carries TRBV7-9 and TRBJ1-6; no definite D call. Germline V gene data show CDR1 as SEHNR and CDR2 as FQNEAQ (reference sequence). The CDR3 runs 14 residues. The V end was cut by 5 bases, the J end by 11 bases, with 16 bases between. CDR3 loop: CASSKDGLMAPLHF. For the CDR3, the DNA is TGTGCCAGCAGCAAGGACGGCCTTATGGCACCCCTCCACTTT.

This rearrangement joins TRBV7-3 to TRBJ2-1, with 10 bases identical to TRBD1. CDR1 is SGHTA, CDR2 FQGTGA, per germline. The CDR3 sequence is 15 residues long. The junction had 1 base not matched to a gene; V was cut back by 2 bases and J by 3 bases. The chain's CDR3 is CASSLDRGHYNEQFF. Here the CDR3 DNA reads TGTGCCAGCAGCTTAGACAGGGGGCACTACAATGAGCAGTTCTTC.

The V call is TRBV19, the J call TRBJ2-1; possible D gene TRBD1, 5 bases. The ends were cut back, 4 bases at V and 10 bases at J, with 32 bases in the middle. CDR3 size: 19 residues. From germline, CDR1 is LNHDA and CDR2 SQIVND (reference sequence). CDR3 bases: TGTGCCAGTAGTAACTATATTGTAAGGGGCGTCGGTCAAGGTAAGGAGCAGTTCTTC. Translation gives CASSNYIVRGVGQGKEQFF. Complete variable domain (other parts from reference TRBV19 and TRBJ2-1): DGGITQSPKYLFRKEGQNVTLSCEQNLNHDAMYWYRQDPGQGLRLIYYSQIVNDFQKGDIAEGYSVSREKKESFPLTVTSAQKNPTAFYLCASSNYIVRGVGQGKEQFFGPGTRLTVL.

The chain recombines TRBV9 with TRBJ2-2; D remains unclear. The germline V gene encodes CDR1 SGDLS and CDR2 YYNGEE. This CDR3 contains 12 residues. V was shortened by 3 bases and J by 6 bases, with 6 bases between the two germline ends. Here the CDR3 DNA reads TGTGCCAGCAGCGCCCCGTCCGGGGAGCTGTTTTTT. Amino acids: CASSAPSGELFF. Full variable domain (rest looked up from reference TRBV9 and TRBJ2-2): DSGVTQTPKHLITATGQRVTLRCSPRSGDLSVYWYQQSLDQGLQFLIQYYNGEERAKGNILERFSAQQFPDLHSELNLSSLELGDSALYFCASSAPSGELFFGEGSRLTVL.

The rearrangement joins TRBV5-6 to TRBJ2-1; 8 bases align to TRBD2. The germline V gene has CDR1 SGHDT and CDR2 YYEEEE. This CDR3 is built from 15 residues. Trimming removed 2 bases from V and 5 bases from J; junction bases left unmatched: 6. The CDR3 DNA sequence: TGTGCCAGCAGCTTCGCTAGCGGGCCGCACAATGAGCAGTTCTTC. It codes for CASSFASGPHNEQFF.

The V gene is TRBV5-1, the J gene TRBJ1-2; unclear D gene. Germline CDR1 reads SGHRS; CDR2 reads YFSETQ. Trimming removed 4 bases at V and 3 bases at J, with 10 bases between. This CDR3 contains 13 residues. Here the CDR3 DNA reads TGCGCCAGCAGCGCCGGTGGGGACTATGGCTACACCTTC. Translating gives CASSAGGDYGYTF.

The CDR3 bases are TGCAGCGTTAGGATGGGGACACCTAACACCGGGGAGCTGTTTTTT. Its protein product is CSVRMGTPNTGELFF. The chain links TRBV29-1 to TRBJ2-2, with D tentatively TRBD1 (6 bases). CDR1 and CDR2 from the germline V gene are SQVTM and ANQGSEA. This CDR3 comprises 15 residues. The V and J ends lost 5 bases and 2 bases respectively, with 15 bases between them.

The chain uses TRBV4-1 and TRBJ1-5; no definite D call. This CDR3 has 16 amino acids. V was trimmed by 0 bases and J by 9 bases, leaving 18 bases between them. CDR1 is MGHRA, CDR2 YSYEKL, per germline. The CDR3 nucleotides are TGCGCCAGCAGCCAAGAGGGGTCAGTTACTGCTGGGCCCCAGCATTTT. This translates into CASSQEGSVTAGPQHF.

This rearrangement joins TRBV27 to TRBJ1-2; tentatively, D is TRBD1 (6 bases). The germline V gene encodes CDR1 MNHEY and CDR2 SMNVEV (reference sequence). V was trimmed by 8 bases and J by 4 bases, leaving 11 bases between them. The CDR3 contains 12 residues. CDR3 sequence: CASATGSYGYTF. In DNA, the CDR3 is TGTGCCAGCGCCACAGGGAGCTATGGCTACACCTTC.

V gene TRBV18 combines with J gene TRBJ1-4; D is perhaps TRBD1 (5 bases). CDR3 length equals 14 residues. CDR1 is KGHSH and CDR2 is LQKENI in the germline V gene. Trimming shortened V by 3 bases and J by 4 bases, and 9 bases separated the two germline ends. CDR3 region: CASSPQGLNEKLFF. CDR3 nucleotide sequence: TGTGCCAGCTCACCTCAGGGTCTTAATGAAAAACTGTTTTTT.

This chain links TRBV6-2 or TRBV6-3 with TRBJ1-2; D is unresolved. The CDR3 is made up of 13 amino acids. Germline CDR1 MNHEY, CDR2 SVGEGT. The V end lost 2 bases, the J end lost 7 bases, and 11 bases lay between the germline ends. The CDR3 coding sequence is TGTGCCAGCAGTTACGAGGGCTTGGCTGGCTACACCTTC. Its protein product is CASSYEGLAGYTF.

This clone was observed a few times. Here the CDR3 reads CASSEIYRGYTF. CDR3 nucleotide sequence: TGTGCCAGCAGCGAAATATATCGTGGCTACACCTTC. The rearrangement uses TRBV9 and TRBJ1-2; D gene ambiguous. The CDR3 consists of 12 residues. CDR1 is SGDLS, CDR2 YYNGEE, per germline. Trimming removed 3 bases at V and 7 bases at J, with 10 bases between.

This chain connects TRBV6-2 or TRBV6-3 to TRBJ2-2; 9 bases agree with TRBD2. In germline, CDR1 is MNHEY, CDR2 SVGEGT. J was trimmed by 2 bases and V by 6 bases; bases with no gene match: 7. The CDR3 consists of 16 residues. CDR3 bases: TGTGCCAGCAGCAAGGGGACTAGCCGCAACACCGGGGAGCTGTTTTTT. The encoded protein is CASSKGTSRNTGELFF.

The chain employs TRBV2 and TRBJ1-2, with 9 bases identical to TRBD1. The CDR3 is 14 amino acids. The germline V gene encodes CDR1 SNHLY and CDR2 FYNNEI. V shed 6 bases and J 9 bases; nucleotides not matched to a gene: 11. CDR3 amino acids: CASSLGQGHLSYTF. In nucleotides, the CDR3 is TGTGCCAGCAGCCTTGGACAGGGGCACTTGAGCTACACCTTC.

The gene calls are TRBV2 and TRBJ1-5; the D is unclear. This CDR3 comprises 13 residues. The V end was cut by 3 bases, the J end by 5 bases, with 8 bases between. Germline assignment: CDR1 SNHLY and CDR2 FYNNEI. The CDR3 here is CASSDRNDQPQHF. In nucleotides, the CDR3 is TGTGCCAGCAGTGACAGGAACGATCAGCCCCAGCATTTT.

This chain joins TRBV1 and TRBJ1-1. TRBV1 is a documented pseudogene. The CDR3 is 17 residues long. CDR3 nucleotides: TGCACCAGCAGCGCCTCCTCCGGGACCGCAATGAACACTGAAGCTTTCTTT. Translated: CTSSASSGTAMNTEAFF.

The chain is built from TRBV6-5 and TRBJ1-1; tentatively, D is TRBD1 (5 bases). V was pared by 10 bases and J by 0 bases, with 12 bases between. The CDR3 is made up of 13 amino acids. Germline V gene data show CDR1 as MNHEY and CDR2 as SVGAGI. The CDR3 sequence: CATTGPVNTEAFF. The CDR3, as DNA: TGTGCCACCACAGGCCCAGTGAACACTGAAGCTTTCTTT.

The gene calls are TRBV11-2 and TRBJ2-7; 12 bases align to TRBD2. The germline gives CDR1 SGHAT, CDR2 FQNNGV. CDR3 length: 17 residues. The V and J ends lost 4 bases and 5 bases, in that order; junction bases with no gene match: 12. CDR3 loop: CASSSGFRLAGANEQYF. The CDR3 nucleotides are TGTGCCAGCAGCTCCGGATTCCGACTAGCGGGAGCTAACGAGCAGTACTTC.